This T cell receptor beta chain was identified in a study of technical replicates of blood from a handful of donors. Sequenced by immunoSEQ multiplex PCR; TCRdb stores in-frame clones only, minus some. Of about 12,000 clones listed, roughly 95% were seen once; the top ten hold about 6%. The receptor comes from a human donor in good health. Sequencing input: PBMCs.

The CDR3 DNA sequence: TGTGCCAGCAGTTCAGGTACCTACAATGAGCAGTTCTTC. Amino acid sequence: CASSSGTYNEQFF. The chain recombines TRBV7-7 with TRBJ2-1; no firm D call. V lost 6 bases and J 2 bases, leaving 8 bases between the germline ends. Germline CDR1 reads SSHAT; CDR2 reads FNYEAQ (reference sequence). The CDR3 runs 13 residues.